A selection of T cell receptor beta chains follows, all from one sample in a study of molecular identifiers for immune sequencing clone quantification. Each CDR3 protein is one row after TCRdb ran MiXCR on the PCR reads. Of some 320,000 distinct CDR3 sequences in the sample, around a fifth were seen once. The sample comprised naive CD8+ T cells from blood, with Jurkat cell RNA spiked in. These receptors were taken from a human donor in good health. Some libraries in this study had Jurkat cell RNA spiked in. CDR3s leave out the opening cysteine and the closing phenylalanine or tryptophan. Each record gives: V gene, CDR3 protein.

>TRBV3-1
ASSQAADTGELF
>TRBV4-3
ASSQANRETYEQY
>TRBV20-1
SASNWDSYEQY
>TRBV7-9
ASSSQTEAF
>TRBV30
AWSDNTYNEQF
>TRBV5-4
ASSWGYEAF
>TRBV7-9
ASSSTGITGGTNYGYT
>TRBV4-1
ASSQDRKEGFTEAF
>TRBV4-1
ASSQEAGQTDTQY
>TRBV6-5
ASSYSSGVATNEKLF
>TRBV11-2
ASSFVYSSYNEQF
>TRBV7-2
ASSPLGGRSKETQY
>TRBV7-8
ASSTSTSGGSDTQY
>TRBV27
ASSFQGGSEQF
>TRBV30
AWNYGTNTEAF
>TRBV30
AWGTFLGANVLT
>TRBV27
ASSLGQGLDIQY
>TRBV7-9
ASSPDYTGELF
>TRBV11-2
ASSLSDTYEQY
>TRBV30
AWSDGVDEQF
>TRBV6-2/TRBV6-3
ASSYSNPGGSPYEQY
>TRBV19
ASSTGQRTPDTQY
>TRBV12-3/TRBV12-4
ASSSPGQPYEQY
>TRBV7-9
ASSLSKDEQF
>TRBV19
ASTDPPGSSGLDYGYT
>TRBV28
ASTLAGGPGEQY
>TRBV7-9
ASSPQGTSVISGELF
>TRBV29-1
SAMGITPGEQY
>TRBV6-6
ASSYPELTASGNTIY
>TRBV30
AWSVLRDYPPEQF
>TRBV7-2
ASSFSGGLGEQF
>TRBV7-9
ASSRTARAGNTIY
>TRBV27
ASGSWSGGSYEQY
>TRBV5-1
TSSLAVSRLAIDTLY
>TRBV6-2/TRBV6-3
ASRGTSDEQY
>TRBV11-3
ASSLDFAPANEQF
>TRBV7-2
ASSHPGQGYSDTQY
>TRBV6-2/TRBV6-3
ASSHRDRITDTQY
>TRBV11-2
ASSFLRDEQF
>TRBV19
ASSITGRSYNEQF
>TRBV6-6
ASSYSGRINEKLF
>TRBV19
ASTPAATTTDTQY
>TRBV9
ASTPGAFASTDTQY
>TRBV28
AKQGPAH
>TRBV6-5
ASSYNEGTEAF
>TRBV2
ASSRDQNIQY
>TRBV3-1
ASSQVGYWQY
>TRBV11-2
ASTRAGQGLTNEKLF
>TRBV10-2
ASRADLFTDFT
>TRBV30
AWSGTLSTDTQY